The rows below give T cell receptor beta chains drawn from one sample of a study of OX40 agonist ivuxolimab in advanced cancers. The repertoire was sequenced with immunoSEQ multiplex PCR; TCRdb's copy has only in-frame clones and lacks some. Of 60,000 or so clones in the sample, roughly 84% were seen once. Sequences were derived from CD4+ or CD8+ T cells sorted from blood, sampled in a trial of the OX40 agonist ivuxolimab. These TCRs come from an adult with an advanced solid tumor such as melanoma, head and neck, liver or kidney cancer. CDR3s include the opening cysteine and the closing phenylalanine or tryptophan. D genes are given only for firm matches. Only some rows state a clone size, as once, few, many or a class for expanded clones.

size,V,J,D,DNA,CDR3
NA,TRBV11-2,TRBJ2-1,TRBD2,TGTGCCAGCAGCCCTCACCAGCGGGGGGTGTATGAGCAGTTCTTC,CASSPHQRGVYEQFF
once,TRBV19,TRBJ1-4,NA,TGTGCCAGTAGTATCGGCCAAGGGAATGAAAAACTGTTTTTT,CASSIGQGNEKLFF
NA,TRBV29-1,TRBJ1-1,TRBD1,TGCAGCGTTGAAAGGACAGGCCCGGGTACTGAAGCTTTCTTT,CSVERTGPGTEAFF
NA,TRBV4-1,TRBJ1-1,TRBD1,TGCGCCAGCAGCCAAGAGAGAGAGGGGACAGGGAACACTGAAGCTTTCTTT,CASSQEREGTGNTEAFF
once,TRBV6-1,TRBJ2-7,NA,TGTGCCAGCAGTGAAGGGGGCAGGCCCTACGAGCAGTACTTC,CASSEGGRPYEQYF
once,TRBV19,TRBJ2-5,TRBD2,TGTGCCAGTAGTACTCAGCGGGGGGGCTCGAAGACCCAGTACTTC,CASSTQRGGSKTQYF
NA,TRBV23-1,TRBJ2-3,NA,TGCGCCAGCAGTCAATCGGGGCCGCAGTATTTT,CASSQSGPQYF
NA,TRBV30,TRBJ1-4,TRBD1,TGTGCCTGGAGTCCGGGACAGGGTTCGAGAAAACTGTTTTTT,CAWSPGQGSRKLFF
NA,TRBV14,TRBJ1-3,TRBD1,TGTGCCAGCAGCCAAGGAGACAGGGGAGGAAACACCATATATTTT,CASSQGDRGGNTIYF
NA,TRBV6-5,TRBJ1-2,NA,TGTGCCAGCAGCCCCGTCGGCCCTTATGGCTACACCTTC,CASSPVGPYGYTF
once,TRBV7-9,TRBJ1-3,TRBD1,TGTGCCAGCAGCTTAGACAGGGGGCCTGGAAACACCATATATTTT,CASSLDRGPGNTIYF
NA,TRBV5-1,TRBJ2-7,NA,TGCGCCAGCAGCCCCGACAGTGCCTCCTACGAGCAGTACTTC,CASSPDSASYEQYF
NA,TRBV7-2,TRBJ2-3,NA,TGTGCCAGCAGCTTATCGCCCTATACGCAGTATTTT,CASSLSPYTQYF
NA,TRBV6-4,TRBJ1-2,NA,TGTGCCAGCAGTCCGTCCGGGGCCTATGGCTACACCTTC,CASSPSGAYGYTF
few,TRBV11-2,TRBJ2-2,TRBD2,TGTGCCAGCAGCTTATCCACTCCGGGACTAGCGGCTACCGGGGAGCTGTTTTTT,CASSLSTPGLAATGELFF
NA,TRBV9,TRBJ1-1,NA,TGTGCCAGCAGCGTAGCTATAGGTACTCAGGCCACTGAAGCTTTCTTT,CASSVAIGTQATEAFF
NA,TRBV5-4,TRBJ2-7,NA,TGTGCCAGCAGCTTGGCCGGGCGCTACGAGCAGTACTTC,CASSLAGRYEQYF
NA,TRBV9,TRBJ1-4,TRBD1,TGTGCCAGCAGCCCCTCCGGGACAGGGAATGAAAAACTGTTTTTT,CASSPSGTGNEKLFF
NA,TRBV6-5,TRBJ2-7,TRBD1,TGTGCCAGCAAACAGGACAGGTCCTCCTACGAGCAGTACTTC,CASKQDRSSYEQYF
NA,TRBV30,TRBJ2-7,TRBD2,TGTGCCTGGACCTTAGCGGGAGGAGCCTACGAGCAGTACTTC,CAWTLAGGAYEQYF
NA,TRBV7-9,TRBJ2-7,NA,TGTGCCAGCAGCTCACATAGGTCCTACGAGCAGTACTTC,CASSSHRSYEQYF
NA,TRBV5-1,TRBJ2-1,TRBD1,TGCGCCAGCAGCTTTTCGACAGGGAAGGCCAATGAGCAGTTCTTC,CASSFSTGKANEQFF
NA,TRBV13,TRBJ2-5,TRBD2,TGTGCCAGCAGGAACTGGAGGGACTCGGGGGGGGAGACCCAGTACTTC,CASRNWRDSGGETQYF
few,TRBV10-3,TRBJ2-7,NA,TGTGCCACCCACGGGACGACCTACGAGCAGTACTTC,CATHGTTYEQYF
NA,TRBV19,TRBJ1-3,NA,TGTGCCAGTAGTAGCGAAAGGGGTGGAAACACCATATATTTT,CASSSERGGNTIYF
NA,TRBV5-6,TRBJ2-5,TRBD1,TGTGCCAGCAGCTCTAGGACAGGGGGCAGAGAGACCCAGTACTTC,CASSSRTGGRETQYF
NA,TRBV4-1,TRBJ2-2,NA,TGCGCCAGCAGCCAAGGCGGGCGGGGTAACACCGGGGAGCTGTTTTTT,CASSQGGRGNTGELFF
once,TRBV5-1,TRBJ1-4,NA,TGCGCCAGTCGCGGGGGGGTGAGCGAAAAACTGTTTTTT,CASRGGVSEKLFF
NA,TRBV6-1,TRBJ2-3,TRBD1,TGTGCCAGCAGTGACCCGACAGGGGGGCTCAAAGATACGCAGTATTTT,CASSDPTGGLKDTQYF
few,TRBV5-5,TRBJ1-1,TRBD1,TGTGCCAGCAGCTCTTATACAGGGGGTGGTGAAGCTTTCTTT,CASSSYTGGGEAFF
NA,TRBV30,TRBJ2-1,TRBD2,TGTGCCTGGAGTTCGGGGGGGCCCGAGGCCAATGAGCAGTTCTTC,CAWSSGGPEANEQFF
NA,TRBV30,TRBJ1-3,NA,TGTGCCTGGAGTGTATCTGGAAACACCATATATTTT,CAWSVSGNTIYF
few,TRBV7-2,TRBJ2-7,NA,TGTGCCAGCAGCTTAGCGGGAGTGAACTACGAGCAGTACTTC,CASSLAGVNYEQYF
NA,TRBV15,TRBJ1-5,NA,TGTGCCACCAGCAGAGGGACACCTGATCAGCCCCAGCATTTT,CATSRGTPDQPQHF
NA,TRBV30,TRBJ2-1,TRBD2,TGTGCCTGGAGTACCCGACGAGGAGGTAGCGGGAGGGCCATGTACGATGAGCAGTTCTTC,CAWSTRRGGSGRAMYDEQFF
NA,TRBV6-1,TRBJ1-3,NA,TGTGCCAGCAGACGACTTCTTGGAAACACCATATATTTT,CASRRLLGNTIYF
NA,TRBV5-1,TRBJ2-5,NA,TGCGCCAGCAGCTTAACGACAGAGGCCCTGTCCCAGTACTTC,CASSLTTEALSQYF